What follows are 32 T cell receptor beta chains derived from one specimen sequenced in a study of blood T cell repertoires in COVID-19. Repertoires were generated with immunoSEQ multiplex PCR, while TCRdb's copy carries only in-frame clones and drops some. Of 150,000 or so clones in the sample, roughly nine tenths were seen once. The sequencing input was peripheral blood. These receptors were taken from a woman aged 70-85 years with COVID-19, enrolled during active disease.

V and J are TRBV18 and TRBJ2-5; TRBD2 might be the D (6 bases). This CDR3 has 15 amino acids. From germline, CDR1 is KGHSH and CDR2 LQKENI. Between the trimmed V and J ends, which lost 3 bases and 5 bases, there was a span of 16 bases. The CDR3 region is CASSPTLTRGETQYF. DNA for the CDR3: TGTGCCAGCTCACCTACTCTGACCCGGGGGGAGACCCAGTACTTC.

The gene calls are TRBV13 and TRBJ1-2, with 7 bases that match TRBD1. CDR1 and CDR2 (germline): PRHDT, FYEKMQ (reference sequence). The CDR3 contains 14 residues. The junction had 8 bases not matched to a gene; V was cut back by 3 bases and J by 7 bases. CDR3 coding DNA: TGTGCCAGCAGCTTCGGACAGGCCCCCGTTGGCTACACCTTC. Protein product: CASSFGQAPVGYTF.

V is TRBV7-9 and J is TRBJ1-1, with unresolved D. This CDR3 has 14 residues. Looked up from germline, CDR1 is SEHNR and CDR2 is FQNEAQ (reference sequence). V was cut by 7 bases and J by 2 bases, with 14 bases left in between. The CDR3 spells CASISYSRNTEAFF. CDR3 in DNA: TGTGCCAGCATCTCGTACTCACGAAACACTGAAGCTTTCTTT. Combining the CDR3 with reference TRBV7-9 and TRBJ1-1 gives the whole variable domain DTGVSQNPRHKITKRGQNVTFRCDPISEHNRLYWYRQTLGQGPEFLTYFQNEAQLEKSRLLSDRFSAERPKGSFSTLEIQRTEQGDSAMYLCASISYSRNTEAFFGQGTRLTVV.

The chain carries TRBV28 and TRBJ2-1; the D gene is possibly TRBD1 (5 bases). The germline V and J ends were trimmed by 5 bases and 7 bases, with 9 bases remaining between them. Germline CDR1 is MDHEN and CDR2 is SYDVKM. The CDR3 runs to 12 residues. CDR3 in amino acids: CASSHRNNEQFF. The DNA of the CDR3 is TGTGCCAGCAGTCACAGGAATAATGAGCAGTTCTTC. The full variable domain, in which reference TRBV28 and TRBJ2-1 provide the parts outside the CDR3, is DVKVTQSSRYLVKRTGEKVFLECVQDMDHENMFWYRQDPGLGLRLIYFSYDVKMKEKGDIPEGYSVSREKKERFSLILESASTNQTSMYLCASSHRNNEQFFGPGTRLTVL.

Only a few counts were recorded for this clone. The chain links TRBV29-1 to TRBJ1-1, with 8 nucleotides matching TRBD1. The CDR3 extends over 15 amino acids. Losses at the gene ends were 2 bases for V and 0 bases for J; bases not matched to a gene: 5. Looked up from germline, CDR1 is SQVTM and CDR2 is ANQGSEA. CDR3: CSVESAGGLNTEAFF. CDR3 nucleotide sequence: TGCAGCGTTGAAAGTGCAGGGGGCTTGAACACTGAAGCTTTCTTT.

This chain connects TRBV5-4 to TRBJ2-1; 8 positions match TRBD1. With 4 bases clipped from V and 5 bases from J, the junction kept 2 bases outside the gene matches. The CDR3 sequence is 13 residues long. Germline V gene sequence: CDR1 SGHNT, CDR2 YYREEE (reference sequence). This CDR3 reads CASSPDRDNEQFF. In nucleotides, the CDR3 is TGTGCCAGCAGCCCGGACAGGGACAATGAGCAGTTCTTC.

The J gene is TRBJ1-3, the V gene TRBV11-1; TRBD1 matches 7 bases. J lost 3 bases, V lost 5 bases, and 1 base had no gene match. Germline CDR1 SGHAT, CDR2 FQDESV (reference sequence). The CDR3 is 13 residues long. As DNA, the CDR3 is TGTGCCAGCAGCCGGGACAGTGGAAACACCATATATTTT. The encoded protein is CASSRDSGNTIYF.

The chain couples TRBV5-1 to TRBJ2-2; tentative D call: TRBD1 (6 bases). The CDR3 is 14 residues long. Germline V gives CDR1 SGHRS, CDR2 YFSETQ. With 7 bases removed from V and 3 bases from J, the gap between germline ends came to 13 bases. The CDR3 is CASSRQGYTGELFF. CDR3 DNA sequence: TGCGCCAGCTCCCGGCAGGGGTACACCGGGGAGCTGTTTTTT.

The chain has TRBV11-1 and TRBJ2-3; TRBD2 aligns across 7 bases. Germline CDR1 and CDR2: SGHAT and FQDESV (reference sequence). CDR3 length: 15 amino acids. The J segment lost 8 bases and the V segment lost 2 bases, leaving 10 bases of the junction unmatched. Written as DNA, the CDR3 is TGTGCCAGCAGCTTATCTAGCGGCCGAAGTGTTACGCAGTATTTT. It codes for CASSLSSGRSVTQYF.

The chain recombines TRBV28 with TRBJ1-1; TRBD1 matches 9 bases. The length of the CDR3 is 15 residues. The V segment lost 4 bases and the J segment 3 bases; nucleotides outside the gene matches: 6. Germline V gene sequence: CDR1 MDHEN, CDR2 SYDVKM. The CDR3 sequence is CASSSPTGGHTEAFF. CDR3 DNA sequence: TGTGCCAGCAGTTCCCCTACAGGGGGCCACACTGAAGCTTTCTTT.

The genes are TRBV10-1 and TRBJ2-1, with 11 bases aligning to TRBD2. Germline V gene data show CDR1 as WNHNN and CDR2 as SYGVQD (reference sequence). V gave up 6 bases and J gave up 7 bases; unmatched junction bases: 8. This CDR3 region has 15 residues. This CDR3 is CASSFSGGAGNEQFF. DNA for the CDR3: TGCGCCAGCAGCTTTAGCGGGGGGGCAGGGAATGAGCAGTTCTTC.

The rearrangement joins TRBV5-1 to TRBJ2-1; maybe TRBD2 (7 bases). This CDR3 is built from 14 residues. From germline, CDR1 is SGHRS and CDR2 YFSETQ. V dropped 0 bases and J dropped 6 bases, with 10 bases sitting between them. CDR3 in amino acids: CASSLVGGPNEQFF. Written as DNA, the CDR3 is TGCGCCAGCAGCTTGGTCGGGGGGCCCAATGAGCAGTTCTTC.

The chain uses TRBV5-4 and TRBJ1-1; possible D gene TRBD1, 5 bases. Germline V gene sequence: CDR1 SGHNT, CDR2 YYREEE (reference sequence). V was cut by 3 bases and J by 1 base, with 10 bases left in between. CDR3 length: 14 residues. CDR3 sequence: CASSWKGENTEAFF. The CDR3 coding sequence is TGTGCCAGCAGCTGGAAAGGGGAGAACACTGAAGCTTTCTTT. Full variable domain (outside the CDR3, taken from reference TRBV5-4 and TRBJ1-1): ETGVTQSPTHLIKTRGQQVTLRCSSQSGHNTVSWYQQALGQGPQFIFQYYREEENGRGNFPPRFSGLQFPNYSSELNVNALELDDSALYLCASSWKGENTEAFFGQGTRLTVV.

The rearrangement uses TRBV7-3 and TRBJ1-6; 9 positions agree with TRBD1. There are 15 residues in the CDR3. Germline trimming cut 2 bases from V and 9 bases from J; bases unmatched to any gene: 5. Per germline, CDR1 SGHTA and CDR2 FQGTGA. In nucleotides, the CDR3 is TGTGCCAGCAGCTTACGACAGGGGGTGGGTTCACCCCTCCACTTT. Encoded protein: CASSLRQGVGSPLHF.

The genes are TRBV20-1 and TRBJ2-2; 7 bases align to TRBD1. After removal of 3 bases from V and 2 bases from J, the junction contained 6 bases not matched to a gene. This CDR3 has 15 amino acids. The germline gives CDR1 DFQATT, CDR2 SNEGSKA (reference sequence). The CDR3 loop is CSASVGTVNTGELFF. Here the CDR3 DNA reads TGCAGTGCTAGTGTCGGGACAGTTAACACCGGGGAGCTGTTTTTT.

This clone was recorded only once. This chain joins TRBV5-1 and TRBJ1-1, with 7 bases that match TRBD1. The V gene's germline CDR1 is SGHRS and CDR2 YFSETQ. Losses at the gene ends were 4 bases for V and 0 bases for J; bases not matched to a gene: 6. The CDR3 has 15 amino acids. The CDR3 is CASSVEGQLNTEAFF. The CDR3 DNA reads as TGCGCCAGCAGCGTGGAGGGACAGTTGAACACTGAAGCTTTCTTT.

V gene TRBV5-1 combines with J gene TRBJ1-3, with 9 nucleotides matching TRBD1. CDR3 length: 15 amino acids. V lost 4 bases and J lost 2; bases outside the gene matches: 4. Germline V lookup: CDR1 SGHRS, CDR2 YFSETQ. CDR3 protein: CASSQWTGAGNTIYF. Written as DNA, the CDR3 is TGCGCCAGCAGCCAATGGACAGGGGCTGGAAACACCATATATTTT.

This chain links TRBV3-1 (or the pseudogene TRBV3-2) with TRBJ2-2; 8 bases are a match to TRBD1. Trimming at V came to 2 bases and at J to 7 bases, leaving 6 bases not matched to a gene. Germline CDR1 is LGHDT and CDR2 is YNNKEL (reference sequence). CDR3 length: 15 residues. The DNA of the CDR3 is TGTGCCAGCAGCCAATCGGACAGGGACAGCGGGGAGCTGTTTTTT. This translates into CASSQSDRDSGELFF.

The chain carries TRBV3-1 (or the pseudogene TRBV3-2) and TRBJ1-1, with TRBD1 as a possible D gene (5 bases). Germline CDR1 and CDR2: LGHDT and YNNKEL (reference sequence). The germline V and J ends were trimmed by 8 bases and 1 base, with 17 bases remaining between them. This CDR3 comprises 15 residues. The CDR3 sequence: CASERGGSRNTEAFF. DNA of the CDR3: TGTGCCAGCGAGCGGGGGGGGTCGCGGAACACTGAAGCTTTCTTT.

DNA for the CDR3: TGTGCCAGCAGCCCTAGCGGGCTTAGCACAGATACGCAGTATTTT. It is translated as CASSPSGLSTDTQYF. The chain is built from TRBV2 and TRBJ2-3; 8 bases line up with TRBD2. This CDR3 is 15 amino acids long. CDR1 and CDR2 (germline): SNHLY, FYNNEI. Trimming took 6 bases from V and 0 from J; bases not matched to a gene: 5.

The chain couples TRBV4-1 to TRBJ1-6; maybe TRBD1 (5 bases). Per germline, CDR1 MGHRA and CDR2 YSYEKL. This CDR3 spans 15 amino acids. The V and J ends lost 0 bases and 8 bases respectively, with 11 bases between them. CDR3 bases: TGCGCCAGCAGCCAAGAGTCGGCAGGGTATTCACCCCTCCACTTT. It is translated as CASSQESAGYSPLHF.

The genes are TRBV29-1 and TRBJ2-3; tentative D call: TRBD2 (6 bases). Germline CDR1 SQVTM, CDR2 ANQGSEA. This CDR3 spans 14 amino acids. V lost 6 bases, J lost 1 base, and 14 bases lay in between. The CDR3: CSVEPGVRTDTQYF. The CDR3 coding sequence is TGCAGCGTCGAGCCGGGAGTCCGCACAGATACGCAGTATTTT.

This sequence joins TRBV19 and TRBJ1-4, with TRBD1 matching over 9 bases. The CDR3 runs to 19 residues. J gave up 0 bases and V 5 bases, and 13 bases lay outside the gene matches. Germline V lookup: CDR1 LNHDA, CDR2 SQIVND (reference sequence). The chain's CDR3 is CASSPPGGTGYATNEKLFF. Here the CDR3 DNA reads TGTGCCAGTAGTCCACCGGGTGGGACAGGGTATGCAACTAATGAAAAACTGTTTTTT.

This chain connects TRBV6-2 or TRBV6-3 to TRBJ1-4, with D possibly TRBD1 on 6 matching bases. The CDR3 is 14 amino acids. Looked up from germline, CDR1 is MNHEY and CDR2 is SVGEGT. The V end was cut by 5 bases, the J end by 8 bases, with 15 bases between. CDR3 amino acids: CASSPDSPLEKLFF. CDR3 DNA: TGTGCCAGCAGTCCGGACAGCCCTTTGGAAAAACTGTTTTTT.

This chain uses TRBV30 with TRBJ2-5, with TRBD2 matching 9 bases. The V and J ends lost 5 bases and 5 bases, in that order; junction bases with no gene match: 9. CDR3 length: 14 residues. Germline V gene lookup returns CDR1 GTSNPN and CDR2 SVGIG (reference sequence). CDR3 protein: CAWATQAGGETQYF. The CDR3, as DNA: TGTGCCTGGGCAACCCAAGCGGGGGGCGAGACCCAGTACTTC. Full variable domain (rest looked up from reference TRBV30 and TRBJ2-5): SQTIHQWPATLVQPVGSPLSLECTVEGTSNPNLYWYRQAAGRGLQLLFYSVGIGQISSEVPQNLSASRPQDRQFILSSKKLLLSDSGFYLCAWATQAGGETQYFGPGTRLLVL.

As DNA, the CDR3 is TGTGCCAGCAGTTTTAGGGGTTTATTTAGTGGCTACACCTTC. Amino acid sequence: CASSFRGLFSGYTF. The J gene is TRBJ1-2, the V gene TRBV27; tentatively, D is TRBD1 (5 bases). The CDR3 contains 14 residues. CDR1 and CDR2 (germline): MNHEY, SMNVEV (reference sequence). V gave up 3 bases and J gave up 7 bases, with 15 bases separating them.

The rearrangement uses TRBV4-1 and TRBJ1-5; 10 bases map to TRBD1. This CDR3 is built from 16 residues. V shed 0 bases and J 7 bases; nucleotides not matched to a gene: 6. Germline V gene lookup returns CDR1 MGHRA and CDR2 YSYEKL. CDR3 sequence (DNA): TGCGCCAGCAGCCAAGATGGACAGGGGGGTAGGCAGCCCCAGCATTTT. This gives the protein CASSQDGQGGRQPQHF.

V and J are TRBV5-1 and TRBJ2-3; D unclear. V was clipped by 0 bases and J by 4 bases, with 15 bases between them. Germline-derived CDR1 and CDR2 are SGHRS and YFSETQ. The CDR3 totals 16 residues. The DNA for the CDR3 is TGCGCCAGCAGCTTGGCGGTACGGGTTGGGTCAGATACGCAGTATTTT. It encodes CASSLAVRVGSDTQYF.

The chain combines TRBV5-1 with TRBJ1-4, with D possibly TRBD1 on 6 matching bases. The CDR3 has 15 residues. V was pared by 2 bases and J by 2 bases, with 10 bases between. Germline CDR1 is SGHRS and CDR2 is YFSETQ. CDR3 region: CASSFLGATNEKLFF. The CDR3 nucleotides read TGCGCCAGCAGCTTCCTGGGGGCGACTAATGAAAAACTGTTTTTT.

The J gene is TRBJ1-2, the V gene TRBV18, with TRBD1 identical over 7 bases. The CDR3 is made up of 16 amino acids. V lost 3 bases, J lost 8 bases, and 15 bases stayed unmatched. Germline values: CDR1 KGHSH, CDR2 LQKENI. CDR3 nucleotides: TGTGCCAGCTCACCTAACCCCTCCCAGACAGGGCAAGGCTACACCTTC. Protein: CASSPNPSQTGQGYTF.

The CDR3 protein is CASSPGTSVEETQYF. As DNA, the CDR3 is TGCGCCAGCAGCCCCGGGACTAGCGTCGAAGAGACCCAGTACTTC. The V and J genes are TRBV5-1 and TRBJ2-5, with 10 bases matching TRBD2. CDR1 and CDR2 from the germline V gene are SGHRS and YFSETQ. V was pared by 4 bases and J by 3 bases, with 6 bases of the junction left unmatched. This CDR3 spans 15 amino acids.

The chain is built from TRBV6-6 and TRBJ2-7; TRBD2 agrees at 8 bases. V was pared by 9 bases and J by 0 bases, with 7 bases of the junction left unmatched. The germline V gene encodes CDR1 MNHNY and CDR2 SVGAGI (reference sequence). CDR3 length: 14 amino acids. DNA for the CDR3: TGTGCCAGTAGCGGGGCGGGACTCTCCTACGAGCAGTACTTC. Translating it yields CASSGAGLSYEQYF.